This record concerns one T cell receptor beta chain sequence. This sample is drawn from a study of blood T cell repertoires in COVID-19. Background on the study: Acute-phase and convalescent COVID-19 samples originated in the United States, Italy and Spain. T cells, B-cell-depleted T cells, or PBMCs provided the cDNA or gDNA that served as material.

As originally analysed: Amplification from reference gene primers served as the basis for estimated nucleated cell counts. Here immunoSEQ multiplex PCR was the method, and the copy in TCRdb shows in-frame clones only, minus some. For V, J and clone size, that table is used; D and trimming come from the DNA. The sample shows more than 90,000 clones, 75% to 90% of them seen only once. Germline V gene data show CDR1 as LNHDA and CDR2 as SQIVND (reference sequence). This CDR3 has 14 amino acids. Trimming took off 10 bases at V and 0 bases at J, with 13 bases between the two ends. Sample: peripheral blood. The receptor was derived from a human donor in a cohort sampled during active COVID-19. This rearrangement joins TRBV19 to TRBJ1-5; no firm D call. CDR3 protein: CATKMGSSNQPQHF. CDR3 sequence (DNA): TGTGCCACCAAAATGGGGAGTAGCAATCAGCCCCAGCATTTT. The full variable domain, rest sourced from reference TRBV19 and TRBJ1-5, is DGGITQSPKYLFRKEGQNVTLSCEQNLNHDAMYWYRQDPGQGLRLIYYSQIVNDFQKGDIAEGYSVSREKKESFPLTVTSAQKNPTAFYLCATKMGSSNQPQHFGDGTRLSIL.